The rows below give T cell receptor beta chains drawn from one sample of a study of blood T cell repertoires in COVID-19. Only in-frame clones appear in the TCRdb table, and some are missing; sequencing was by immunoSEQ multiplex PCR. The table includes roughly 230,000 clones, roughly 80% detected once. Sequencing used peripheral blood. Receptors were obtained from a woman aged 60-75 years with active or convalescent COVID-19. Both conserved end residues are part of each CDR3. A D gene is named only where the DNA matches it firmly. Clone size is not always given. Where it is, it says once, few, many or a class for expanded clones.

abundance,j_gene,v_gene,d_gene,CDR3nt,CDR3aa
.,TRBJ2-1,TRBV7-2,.,TGTGCCAGCAGTCCCGGGACTGGCGATGAGCAGTTCTTC,CASSPGTGDEQFF
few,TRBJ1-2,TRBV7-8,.,TGTGCCAGCAGCCATGATTGGGGCGTCGCCTATGGCTACACCTTC,CASSHDWGVAYGYTF
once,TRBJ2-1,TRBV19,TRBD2,TGTGCCAGTAGTATGGGGGGGTTCTCCTACAATGAGCAGTTCTTC,CASSMGGFSYNEQFF
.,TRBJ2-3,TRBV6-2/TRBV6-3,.,TGTGCCAGCAGTCCCTCAGTTTCTCGACTGACAGATACGCAGTATTTT,CASSPSVSRLTDTQYF
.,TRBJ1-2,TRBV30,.,TGTGCCTGGAGTATGGGGGCGGGGGACTATGGCTACACCTTC,CAWSMGAGDYGYTF
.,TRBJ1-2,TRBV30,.,TGTGCCTGGGCAGCGGGAGGGGGTGACTATGGCTACACCTTC,CAWAAGGGDYGYTF
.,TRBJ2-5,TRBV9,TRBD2,TGTGCCAGCAGCGTGGCCTCGGGGGGTCAAGAGACCCAGTACTTC,CASSVASGGQETQYF
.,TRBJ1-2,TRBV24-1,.,TGTGCCACCAGTGGGCGGAACCATGGCTACACCTTC,CATSGRNHGYTF
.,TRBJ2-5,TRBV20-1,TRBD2,TGCAGTGCTAGTGGGCTAGCGGGGGGGCAAGAGACCCAGTACTTC,CSASGLAGGQETQYF
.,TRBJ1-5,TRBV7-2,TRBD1,TGTGCCAGCAGCTCAGGACAGGCCAATCAGCCCCAGCATTTT,CASSSGQANQPQHF
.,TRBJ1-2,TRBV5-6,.,TGTGCCAGCAGCCCCACCAGGGAGGGCTATGGCTACACCTTC,CASSPTREGYGYTF
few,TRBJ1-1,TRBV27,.,TGTGCCAGCAGCGAGACAGGATTGAACACTGAAGCTTTCTTT,CASSETGLNTEAFF
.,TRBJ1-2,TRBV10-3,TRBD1,TGTGCCATCAGTGGGGACAGCAGACATGGTGGCTACACCTTC,CAISGDSRHGGYTF
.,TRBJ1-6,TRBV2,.,TGTGCCAGCAGTGAAGTCCGAGGCTTTAATTCACCCCTCCACTTT,CASSEVRGFNSPLHF
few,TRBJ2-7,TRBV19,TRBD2,TGTGCCAGTAGTACTGCTATAGCGGGGGGGTTCTACGAGCAGTACTTC,CASSTAIAGGFYEQYF
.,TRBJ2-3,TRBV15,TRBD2,TGTGCCACTCTAGCGGGGGGTCTCACAGATACGCAGTATTTT,CATLAGGLTDTQYF
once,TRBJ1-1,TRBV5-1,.,TGCGCCAGCAGCTTGGATGGGGGAGGGGACACTGAAGCTTTCTTT,CASSLDGGGDTEAFF
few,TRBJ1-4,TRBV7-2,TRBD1,TGTGCCAGCAGCTTAATTCGTTCGGCAGGGGGTGAAAAACTGTTTTTT,CASSLIRSAGGEKLFF
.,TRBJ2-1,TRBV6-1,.,TGTGCCAGCAGTGAAGGGGGCTGGGTCAATGAGCAGTTCTTC,CASSEGGWVNEQFF
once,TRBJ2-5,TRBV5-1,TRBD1,TGCGCCAGCGGCTCCTCGGACAGGGAGTGGACCCAGTACTTC,CASGSSDREWTQYF
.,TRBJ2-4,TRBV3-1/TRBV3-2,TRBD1,TGTGCCAGCAGCCAATGGGGACAGCTAAACATTCAGTACTTC,CASSQWGQLNIQYF
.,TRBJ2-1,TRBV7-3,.,TGTGCCAGCAGACTGACAGGAATTCGCGACAATGAGCAGTTCTTC,CASRLTGIRDNEQFF
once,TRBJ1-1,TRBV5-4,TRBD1,TGTGCCAGCAGCCGTTCCCCAGGGGGCATAACTGAAGCTTTCTTT,CASSRSPGGITEAFF
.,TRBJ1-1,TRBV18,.,TGTGCCAGCTCACCAATGCAGGGTCGGAACACTGAAGCTTTCTTT,CASSPMQGRNTEAFF
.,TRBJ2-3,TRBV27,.,TGTGCCAGCATTGCCAACAGGGAAATCATCACAGATACGCAGTATTTT,CASIANREIITDTQYF
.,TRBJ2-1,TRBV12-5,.,TGTGCTAGTGGTTTAGTAGGGAGCTCCTACAATGAGCAGTTCTTC,CASGLVGSSYNEQFF
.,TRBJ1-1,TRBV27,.,TGTGCCAGCAGCCAATATACAGGGAACACTGAAGCTTTCTTT,CASSQYTGNTEAFF
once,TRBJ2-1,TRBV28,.,TGTGCCAGCAGTTCTCAGGGGATTTCCTACAATGAGCAGTTCTTC,CASSSQGISYNEQFF
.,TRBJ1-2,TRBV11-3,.,TGTGCCAGCAGCTTAGTATGGCAGGCAGGCTACACCTTC,CASSLVWQAGYTF
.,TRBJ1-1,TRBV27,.,TGTGCCAGCAAGAGGGTCAACACTGAAGCTTTCTTT,CASKRVNTEAFF
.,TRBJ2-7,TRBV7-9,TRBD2,TGTGCCAGCAGCTTAGATGCTAGCGGGAGGGACGAGCAGTACTTC,CASSLDASGRDEQYF
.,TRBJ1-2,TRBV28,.,TGTGCCAGCAATCTCTCAGGGTCCCAGGATAACTATGGCTACACCTTC,CASNLSGSQDNYGYTF
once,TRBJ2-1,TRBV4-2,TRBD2,TGTGCCAGCAGCCGCGGACTAGCGGGGGGTGTTCATGAGCAGTTCTTC,CASSRGLAGGVHEQFF
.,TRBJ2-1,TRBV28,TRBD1,TGTGCCAGCAGTTGGACAGGGGCGTACAATGAGCAGTTCTTC,CASSWTGAYNEQFF
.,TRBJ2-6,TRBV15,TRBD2,TGTGCCACCAACCCGGGACTATCCGGGGCCAACGTCCTGACTTTC,CATNPGLSGANVLTF
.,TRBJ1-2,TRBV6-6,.,TGTGCCAGCAGTCCATTTCAGGGGTACTATGGCTACACCTTC,CASSPFQGYYGYTF
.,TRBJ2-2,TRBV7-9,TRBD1,TGTGCCAGCAGCCCGACAGGGTTTACCGGGGAGCTGTTTTTT,CASSPTGFTGELFF
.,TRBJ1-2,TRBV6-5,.,TGTGCCAGCAGTCCACAGGGTTTGAGTTATGGCTACACCTTC,CASSPQGLSYGYTF
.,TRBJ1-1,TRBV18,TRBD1,TGTGCCAGCTCACCCCTGGGACAGACCGACACTGAAGCTTTCTTT,CASSPLGQTDTEAFF
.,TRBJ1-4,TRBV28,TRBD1,TGTGCCACCCGACAGGGATTGGAAAAACTGTTTTTT,CATRQGLEKLFF
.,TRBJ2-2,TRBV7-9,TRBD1,TGTGCCAGCAGCTTAGGGACAGGGGGCATCAACGGGGAGCTGTTTTTT,CASSLGTGGINGELFF
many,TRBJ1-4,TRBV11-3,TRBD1,TGTGCCAGCAGCTTAGAAGGGACAGGGGATGAAAAACTGTTTTTT,CASSLEGTGDEKLFF
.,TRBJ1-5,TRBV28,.,TGTGCCAGCAGACGTCAGAGGGATGGTCAGCCCCAGCATTTT,CASRRQRDGQPQHF
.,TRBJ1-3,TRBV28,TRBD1,TGTGCCAGCAGTTTATGGGGACAGGTGGTAGGAAACACCATATATTTT,CASSLWGQVVGNTIYF
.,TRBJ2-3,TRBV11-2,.,TGTGCCAGCAGGCACGATAGATCTCCCCCAGATACGCAGTATTTT,CASRHDRSPPDTQYF